This T cell receptor beta chain was documented in a study of T cell responses to AZD1222 COVID-19 vaccine. Study-wide points: There were repertoire samples only from the period after the peak T cell response. An increase in Spike-specific TCR breadth and depth was observed after two AZD1222 doses. Donors in the cohort were predominantly white British and more often female, and clonal diversity was possibly underestimated.

Germline CDR1 is KGHSH and CDR2 is LQKENI. The CDR3 loop spans 13 amino acids. V lost 3 bases and J 5 bases, leaving 8 bases between the germline ends. Concerning this clone itself: Its antigen is still unknown.

Sequencing used immunoSEQ multiplex PCR; TCRdb keeps in-frame clones, though not all of them. The sample holds 90,000 to 120,000 clones; about 89% are singletons and the top ten take 5% to 8%. The receptor's source is an adult who received the AZD1222 COVID-19 vaccine. This rearrangement joins TRBV18 to TRBJ2-1; weak D call: TRBD2 (5 bases). Source: peripheral blood, taken 28 days after the second AZD1222 dose. CDR3: CASSPPGDNEQFF. The CDR3 DNA is TGTGCCAGCTCACCTCCCGGGGACAATGAGCAGTTCTTC.